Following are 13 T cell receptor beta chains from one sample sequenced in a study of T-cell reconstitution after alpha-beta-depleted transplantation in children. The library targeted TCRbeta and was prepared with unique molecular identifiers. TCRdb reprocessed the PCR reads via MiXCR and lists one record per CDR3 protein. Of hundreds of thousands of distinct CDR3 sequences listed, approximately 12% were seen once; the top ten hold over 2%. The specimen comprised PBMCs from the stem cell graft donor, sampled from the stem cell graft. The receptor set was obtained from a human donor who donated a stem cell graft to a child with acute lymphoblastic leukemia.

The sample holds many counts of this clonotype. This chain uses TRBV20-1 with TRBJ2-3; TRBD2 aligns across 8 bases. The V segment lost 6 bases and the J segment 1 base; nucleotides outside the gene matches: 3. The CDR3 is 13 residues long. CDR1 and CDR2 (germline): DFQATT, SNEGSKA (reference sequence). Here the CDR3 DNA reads TGCAGTGCCGGGAGGGGAGGCACAGATACGCAGTATTTT. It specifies CSAGRGGTDTQYF.

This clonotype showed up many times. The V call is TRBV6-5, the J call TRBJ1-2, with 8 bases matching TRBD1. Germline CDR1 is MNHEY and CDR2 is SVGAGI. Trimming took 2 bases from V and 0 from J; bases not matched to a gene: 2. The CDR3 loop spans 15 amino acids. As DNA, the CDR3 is TGTGCCAGCAGTTACAGACAGGGGCCTAACTATGGCTACACCTTC. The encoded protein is CASSYRQGPNYGYTF.

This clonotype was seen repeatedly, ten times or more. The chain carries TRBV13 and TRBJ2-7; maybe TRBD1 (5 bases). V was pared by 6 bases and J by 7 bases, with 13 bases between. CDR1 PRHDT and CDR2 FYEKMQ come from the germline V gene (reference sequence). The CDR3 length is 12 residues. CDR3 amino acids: CASSSGPREQYF. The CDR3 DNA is TGTGCCAGCAGTTCAGGGCCGAGAGAGCAGTACTTC.

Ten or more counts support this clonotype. This CDR3 is CASSEATGTDEQFF. The CDR3 DNA follows: TGTGCCAGCAGTGAAGCGACGGGTACGGATGAGCAGTTCTTC. This chain connects TRBV6-1 to TRBJ2-1; D ambiguous. The CDR3 is 14 residues long. V lost 0 bases to trimming and J lost 8 bases, with 11 bases between them. The germline V gene has CDR1 MNHNS and CDR2 SASEGT.

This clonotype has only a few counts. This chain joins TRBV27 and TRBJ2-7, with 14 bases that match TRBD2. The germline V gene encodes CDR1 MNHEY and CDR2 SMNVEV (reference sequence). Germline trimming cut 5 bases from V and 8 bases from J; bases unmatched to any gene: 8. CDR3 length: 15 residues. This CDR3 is CASSPQGLAGEKQYF. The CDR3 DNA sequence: TGTGCCAGCAGTCCCCAGGGACTAGCGGGAGAGAAGCAGTACTTC.

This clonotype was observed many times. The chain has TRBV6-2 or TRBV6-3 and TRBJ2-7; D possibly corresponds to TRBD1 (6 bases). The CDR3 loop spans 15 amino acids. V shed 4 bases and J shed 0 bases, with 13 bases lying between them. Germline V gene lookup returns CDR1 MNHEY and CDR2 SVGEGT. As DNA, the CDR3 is TGTGCCAGCAGTTCGAGGGGGTTTATCTCCTACGAGCAGTACTTC. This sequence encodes CASSSRGFISYEQYF.

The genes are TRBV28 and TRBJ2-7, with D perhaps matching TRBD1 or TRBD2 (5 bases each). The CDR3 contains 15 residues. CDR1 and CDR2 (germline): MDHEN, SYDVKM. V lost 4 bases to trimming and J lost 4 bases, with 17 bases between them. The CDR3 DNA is TGTGCCAGCAGTTCCCCCGGGACCATCCTTTACGAGCAGTACTTC. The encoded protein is CASSSPGTILYEQYF.

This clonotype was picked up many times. CDR3 nucleotide sequence: TGTGCCAGCAGCGAGGGAGGGGGAACAAATCAGCCCCAGCATTTT. Protein: CASSEGGGTNQPQHF. The rearrangement uses TRBV9 and TRBJ1-5; tentatively, D is TRBD1 (6 bases). V gave up 3 bases and J gave up 4 bases, with 14 bases separating them. CDR1 and CDR2 from the germline V gene are SGDLS and YYNGEE. The CDR3 length is 15 residues.

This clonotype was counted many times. The CDR3 DNA sequence: TGTGCCAGCAGCTTAGGTCGGGTTGGGGCTTTCTTT. It is translated as CASSLGRVGAFF. V and J are TRBV11-2 and TRBJ1-1, with D unresolved. Germline assignment: CDR1 SGHAT and CDR2 FQNNGV. The V end lost 1 base, the J end lost 11 bases, and 11 bases lay between the germline ends. The CDR3 is 12 amino acids.

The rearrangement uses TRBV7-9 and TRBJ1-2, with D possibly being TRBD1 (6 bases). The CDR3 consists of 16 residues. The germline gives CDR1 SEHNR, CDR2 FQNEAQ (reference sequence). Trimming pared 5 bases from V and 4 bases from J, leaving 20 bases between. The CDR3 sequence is CASSLPGGRGRYGYTF. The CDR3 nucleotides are TGTGCCAGCAGCCTCCCAGGTGGTCGGGGGCGCTATGGCTACACCTTC.

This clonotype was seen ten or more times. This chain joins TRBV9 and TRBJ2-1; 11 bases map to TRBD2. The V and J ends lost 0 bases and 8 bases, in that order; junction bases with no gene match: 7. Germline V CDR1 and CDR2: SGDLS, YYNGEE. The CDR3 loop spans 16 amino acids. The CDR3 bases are TGTGCCAGCAGCGTAGATAGCGGGGGGGCCTGGTATGAGCAGTTCTTC. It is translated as CASSVDSGGAWYEQFF.

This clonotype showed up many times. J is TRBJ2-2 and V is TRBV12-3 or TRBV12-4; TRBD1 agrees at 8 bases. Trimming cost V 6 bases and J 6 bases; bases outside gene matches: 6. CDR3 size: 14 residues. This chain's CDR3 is CASSLDRGPGELFF. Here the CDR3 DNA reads TGTGCCAGCAGCCTCGACAGGGGCCCCGGGGAGCTGTTTTTT.

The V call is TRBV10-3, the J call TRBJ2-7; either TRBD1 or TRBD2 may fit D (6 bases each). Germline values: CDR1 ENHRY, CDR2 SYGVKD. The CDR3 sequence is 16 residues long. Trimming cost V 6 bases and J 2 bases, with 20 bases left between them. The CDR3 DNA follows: TGTGCCATCAGGGCACTAGGGGGGTGGGGGGCCTACGAGCAGTACTTC. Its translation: CAIRALGGWGAYEQYF.